This TCR beta chain was captured by sequencing in a study of blood T cells in healthy people across ages. The CDR3 loop spans 16 amino acids. V was shortened by 1 base and J by 5 bases, with 17 bases between the two germline ends. Germline V gene data show CDR1 as KGHSH and CDR2 as LQKENI. With a J-beta primer mix and a sample-barcoded 5' primer, a second PCR ran about 7 to 12 cycles. MiXCR, applied by TCRdb to the 5' RACE reads, yields one record per CDR3 protein. The top ten hold 11% of the sample, which has about 1.6 million distinct CDR3 sequences, 34% seen once. The chain couples TRBV18 to TRBJ2-5; D may be TRBD2 (5 bases). Sequencing was performed on blood. The source is a woman aged 30 to 39 in good health. The CDR3, as DNA: TGTGCCAGCTCACCACGTCTGACGGCGGGTACTGAGACCCAGTACTTC. This translates into CASSPRLTAGTETQYF.